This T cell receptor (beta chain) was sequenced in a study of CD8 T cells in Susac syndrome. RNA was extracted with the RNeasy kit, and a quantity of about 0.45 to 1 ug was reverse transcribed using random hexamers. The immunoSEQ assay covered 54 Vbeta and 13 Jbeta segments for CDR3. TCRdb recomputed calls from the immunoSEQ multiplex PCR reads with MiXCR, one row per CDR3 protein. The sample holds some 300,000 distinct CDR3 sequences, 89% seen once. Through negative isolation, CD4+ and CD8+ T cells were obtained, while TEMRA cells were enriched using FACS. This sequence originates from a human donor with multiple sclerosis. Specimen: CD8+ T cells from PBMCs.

CDR3 sequence: CSVGVGSYEQYF. The CDR3 bases are TGCAGCGTTGGGGTAGGGTCCTACGAGCAGTACTTC. The V gene is TRBV29-1, the J gene TRBJ2-7; D is uncertain. The ends were cut back, 4 bases at V and 1 base at J, with 8 bases in the middle. CDR1 is SQVTM, CDR2 ANQGSEA, per germline. This CDR3 has 12 residues.